The 20 T cell receptor beta chains below come from one sample, sequenced in a study of CD8 T cells in ankylosing spondylitis. Study results and limitations: Seemingly distinctive of ankylosing spondylitis blood was a TCR beta motif formed by eight highly homologous variants.

TCRdb processed the 5' RACE reads anew with MiXCR; each CDR3 protein has one entry. The sample contains approximately 440,000 distinct CDR3 sequences, 17% of which appear only once. These receptors have no identified antigens. The source material was blood, either unsorted or a sorted T cell fraction (not recorded which). The receptor source for this set is a male donor with ankylosing spondylitis.

This clonotype came up a few times. The chain is built from TRBV30 and TRBJ1-2, with unresolved D. Trimming took off 3 bases at V and 7 bases at J, with 15 bases between the two ends. Germline V CDR1 and CDR2: GTSNPN, SVGIG (reference sequence). The CDR3 length is 13 residues. The CDR3 reads CAWSSGSFAGYTF. As DNA, the CDR3 is TGTGCCTGGAGCTCGGGGAGTTTTGCTGGCTACACCTTC.

This clonotype occurred many times. The genes are TRBV5-1 and TRBJ1-1; TRBD1 might be the D (5 bases). The CDR3 runs to 15 residues. The germline gives CDR1 SGHRS, CDR2 YFSETQ. Between the trimmed V and J ends, which lost 0 bases and 3 bases, there was a span of 12 bases. CDR3 loop: CASSLVPGRDTEAFF. The CDR3 DNA reads TGCGCCAGCAGCTTGGTACCGGGGCGGGACACTGAAGCTTTCTTT.

The chain joins TRBV19 to TRBJ1-5; weak D call: TRBD1 (5 bases). CDR1 LNHDA and CDR2 SQIVND come from the germline V gene (reference sequence). Trimming pared 3 bases from V and 6 bases from J, leaving 15 bases between. There are 15 residues in the CDR3. The CDR3 protein is CASSMGQGGVQPQHF. CDR3 nucleotide sequence: TGTGCCAGTAGTATGGGTCAGGGTGGTGTTCAGCCCCAGCATTTT.

The chain employs TRBV4-2 and TRBJ2-7, with 11 bases matching TRBD2. Germline V CDR1 and CDR2: LGHNA, YNFKEQ. V shed 1 base, J shed 6 bases, and the junction held 8 bases outside the gene matches. The CDR3 covers 16 residues. CDR3 DNA: TGTGCCAGCAGCCAAGTATCACTAGCGGGAGTGGGCGAGCAGTACTTC. Translating gives CASSQVSLAGVGEQYF.

In its sample, this clonotype was seen a few times. The gene calls are TRBV20-1 and TRBJ1-1; 7 bases fit TRBD1. The CDR3 extends over 12 amino acids. Germline V gene data show CDR1 as DFQATT and CDR2 as SNEGSKA (reference sequence). The V segment lost 6 bases and the J segment 8 bases; nucleotides outside the gene matches: 9. The CDR3 region is CSAPDRSREAFF. The CDR3 coding sequence is TGCAGTGCACCGGACAGGTCCAGGGAAGCTTTCTTT.

This rearrangement joins TRBV5-1 to TRBJ2-5; a weak D match, TRBD1 (5 bases). CDR1 SGHRS and CDR2 YFSETQ come from the germline V gene. CDR3 length: 15 amino acids. V shed 4 bases and J shed 2 bases, with 15 bases lying between them. Written as DNA, the CDR3 is TGCGCCAGCAGCCGACAGAAGGGCTCGCAAGAGACCCAGTACTTC. This sequence encodes CASSRQKGSQETQYF.

This rearrangement joins TRBV6-5 to TRBJ1-1; 7 nucleotides match TRBD1. The CDR3 spans 12 residues. The trim removed 11 bases at V and 1 base at J, leaving 4 bases unmatched. CDR1 MNHEY and CDR2 SVGAGI come from the germline V gene. This CDR3 reads CAVYRGNTEAFF. CDR3 coding DNA: TGTGCCGTATACAGGGGGAACACTGAAGCTTTCTTT.

This clonotype has a handful of counts. V is TRBV16 and J is TRBJ1-2, with 7 nucleotides matching TRBD1. The junction had 10 bases not matched to a gene; V was cut back by 4 bases and J by 2 bases. The CDR3 is 16 residues long. Germline-derived CDR1 and CDR2 are KGHSY and FQNENV. CDR3 bases: TGTGCCAGCAGCCGAAAGACAGGGTGGGGAAACTATGGCTACACCTTC. It yields the protein CASSRKTGWGNYGYTF.

This clonotype was detected only a few times. V gene TRBV6-1 combines with J gene TRBJ2-7, with TRBD2 matching 11 bases. The J segment lost 1 base and the V segment lost 7 bases, leaving 3 bases of the junction unmatched. Germline-derived CDR1 and CDR2 are MNHNS and SASEGT. This CDR3 has 14 amino acids. CDR3 sequence reads: CASNLAGGSYEQYF. The CDR3 DNA sequence: TGTGCCAGCAACCTAGCGGGAGGATCCTACGAGCAGTACTTC.

This clonotype was seen at least ten times. The J gene is TRBJ2-1, the V gene TRBV12-3 or TRBV12-4; no definite D call. Deletions cut 7 bases from V and 8 bases from J, with 9 bases between. The CDR3 covers 11 residues. The CDR3 nucleotides read TGTGCCAGCACCCTTTTCCATGAGCAGTTCTTC. This encodes CASTLFHEQFF.

This clonotype was seen a handful of times. The chain employs TRBV7-9 and TRBJ1-1, with unresolved D. This CDR3 contains 13 residues. Per the germline V gene, CDR1 is SEHNR and CDR2 is FQNEAQ (reference sequence). Trimming removed 3 bases at V and 10 bases at J, with 15 bases between. CDR3 in DNA: TGTGCCAGCAGCTTGTCTTCTTCAGGTGGAGCTTTCTTT. It is translated as CASSLSSSGGAFF.

This chain joins TRBV5-1 and TRBJ2-5; 10 nucleotides agree with TRBD1. The CDR3 extends over 16 amino acids. V shed 2 bases, J shed 5 bases, and the junction held 9 bases outside the gene matches. The germline CDR1 and CDR2 sequences are SGHRS and YFSETQ. In DNA form, the CDR3 reads TGCGCCAGCAGCTTCTCCGGGACAGGGGTGTTGGAGACCCAGTACTTC. Translation: CASSFSGTGVLETQYF.

The V gene is TRBV28, the J gene TRBJ1-2, with 9 bases lining up with TRBD1. The CDR3 runs 13 residues. Germline-derived CDR1 and CDR2 are MDHEN and SYDVKM. The ends lost 6 bases at V and 7 bases at J; junction bases unmatched: 6. CDR3 in DNA: TGTGCCAGCAGCCCAGCGACAGGGGGTGGCTACACCTTC. This gives the protein CASSPATGGGYTF.

The chain is built from TRBV11-3 and TRBJ2-5; 8 bases are shared with TRBD2. The CDR3 has 15 residues. The V gene end was trimmed by 4 bases and the J gene end by 4 bases; junction bases not matched to a gene: 8. CDR1 and CDR2 (germline): SGHNT, YENEEA. CDR3 residues: CASSSRTSPSETQYF. The CDR3 DNA reads TGTGCCAGCAGCTCCCGGACTAGCCCCTCAGAGACCCAGTACTTC.

This chain joins TRBV5-8 and TRBJ2-3; 9 bases match TRBD1. V trimming: 4 bases; J trimming: 6 bases; junction bases outside the gene matches: 12. CDR1 and CDR2 (germline): SGHTS, YDEGEE. The CDR3 runs to 16 residues. The CDR3 region is CASSPGQGLLGDTQYF. CDR3 coding DNA: TGTGCCAGCAGCCCCGGACAGGGGCTCCTCGGGGATACGCAGTATTTT.

This clonotype was detected only a few times. V and J are TRBV20-1 and TRBJ2-7, with 8 bases lining up with TRBD1. Unmatched junction bases numbered 7, after V lost 2 bases and J lost 4 bases. Germline assignment: CDR1 DFQATT and CDR2 SNEGSKA (reference sequence). The CDR3 runs 14 residues. CDR3 loop: CSARRTGFGYEQYF. The CDR3, as DNA: TGCAGTGCTAGAAGGACAGGGTTTGGATACGAGCAGTACTTC.

This clonotype was counted many times. V gene TRBV28 combines with J gene TRBJ1-4; the D gene is possibly TRBD1 (6 bases). This CDR3 contains 16 residues. Deletions cut 3 bases from V and 5 bases from J, with 16 bases between. Germline CDR1 reads MDHEN; CDR2 reads SYDVKM. CDR3 DNA sequence: TGTGCCAGCAGTTTGGCAGGGGCTGGAAAAAATGAAAAACTGTTTTTT. It codes for CASSLAGAGKNEKLFF.

This clonotype was counted only a few times. The V and J genes are TRBV2 and TRBJ1-1; perhaps TRBD1 as D (6 bases). There are 15 residues in the CDR3. Germline loops: CDR1 SNHLY, CDR2 FYNNEI. The ends were cut back, 7 bases at V and 5 bases at J, with 20 bases in the middle. The CDR3 sequence: CASNGRVGGRTEAFF. The CDR3 coding sequence is TGTGCCAGCAACGGGCGTGTAGGGGGAAGGACTGAAGCTTTCTTT.

The genes are TRBV12-3 or TRBV12-4 and TRBJ1-1; D gene unclear. Trimming took off 8 bases at V and 5 bases at J, with 12 bases between the two ends. There are 12 residues in the CDR3. CDR3 bases: TGTGCCAGCGGGATCGGCGGGACTGAAGCTTTCTTT. Translation gives CASGIGGTEAFF.

This clonotype has a handful of counts. J is TRBJ2-7 and V is TRBV9, with 12 nucleotides matching TRBD2. The V and J ends lost 0 bases and 4 bases, in that order; junction bases with no gene match: 2. This CDR3 spans 15 amino acids. Germline V gene sequence: CDR1 SGDLS, CDR2 YYNGEE. CDR3 nucleotide sequence: TGTGCCAGCAGCGTAGGACTAGCGGGAGCTTACGAGCAGTACTTC. It specifies CASSVGLAGAYEQYF.